These 5 T cell receptor beta chains came from one sample sequenced in a study of sequential checkpoint blockade in melanoma. This sample's treatment: randomized to nivolumab then ipilimumab (arm A) or the reverse (arm B). The assay was immunoSEQ multiplex PCR, and TCRdb's table has in-frame clones only and misses some. The data contain about 5,300 clones, around three fifths of them singletons. The sample here was CD8+ T cells sorted from blood (inferred from file names), taken from a patient given nivolumab and ipilimumab in sequence. These receptors all stem from a human donor with melanoma.

V is TRBV7-9 and J is TRBJ2-7; the match to TRBD1 covers 11 bases. V gave up 4 bases and J gave up 4 bases; unmatched junction bases: 9. The CDR3 is made up of 16 amino acids. Germline-derived CDR1 and CDR2 are SEHNR and FQNEAQ (reference sequence). CDR3 amino acids: CASSSLWDRGRYEQYF. The CDR3 nucleotides are TGTGCCAGCAGCTCCCTCTGGGACAGGGGGAGGTACGAGCAGTACTTC. Together with reference TRBV7-9 and TRBJ2-7, the CDR3 gives the full variable domain: DTGVSQNPRHKITKRGQNVTFRCDPISEHNRLYWYRQTLGQGPEFLTYFQNEAQLEKSRLLSDRFSAERPKGSFSTLEIQRTEQGDSAMYLCASSSLWDRGRYEQYFGPGTRLTVT.

In DNA form, the CDR3 reads TGTGCCAGCAGCGTAGAAGGGACTTCTACCTACGAGCAGTACTTC. It is translated as CASSVEGTSTYEQYF. The rearrangement uses TRBV9 and TRBJ2-7; tentative D call: TRBD2 (6 bases). Germline V gene data show CDR1 as SGDLS and CDR2 as YYNGEE. V gave up 0 bases and J gave up 2 bases, with 12 bases separating them. This CDR3 is 15 amino acids long.

DNA for the CDR3: TGTGCCAGCAGTTATAACGGGGCCTACAATGAGCAGTTCTTC. This encodes CASSYNGAYNEQFF. The gene calls are TRBV6-6 and TRBJ2-1; possible D gene TRBD2, 5 bases. This CDR3 region has 14 residues. Germline assignment: CDR1 MNHNY and CDR2 SVGAGI (reference sequence). Trimming took 3 bases from V and 2 from J, leaving 8 bases between them.

The sample holds one count of this clone. The chain employs TRBV4-3 and TRBJ1-2; D gene uncertain. V was shortened by 0 bases and J by 2 bases, with 10 bases between the two germline ends. Germline V gene lookup returns CDR1 LGHNA and CDR2 YSLEER. The CDR3 extends over 15 amino acids. The CDR3 coding sequence is TGCGCCAGCAGCCAAGATATCGGCAGGAACTATGGCTACACCTTC. Translated, it gives CASSQDIGRNYGYTF.

V gene TRBV9 combines with J gene TRBJ2-7, with 7 positions matching TRBD1. Looked up from germline, CDR1 is SGDLS and CDR2 is YYNGEE. Trimming removed 0 bases from V and 6 bases from J; junction bases left unmatched: 3. The CDR3 is made up of 13 amino acids. CDR3 DNA sequence: TGTGCCAGCAGCGTAGTTTCAGGGGGCGAGCAGTACTTC. It yields the protein CASSVVSGGEQYF.